Listed below are T cell receptor beta chains from one sample, sequenced in a study of blood T cell repertoires in COVID-19. The assay was immunoSEQ multiplex PCR, and TCRdb's table has in-frame clones only and misses some. The profile shows roughly 100,000 clones, 70% to 80% of them singletons. Sequenced input: peripheral blood. The receptors were gathered from a man between 65 and 85 years old with active or convalescent COVID-19. Each CDR3 is given without its conserved first and last residue. D genes are given only for firm matches.

V: TRBV6-5
D: TRBD1
CDR3: ASIGPTGQNFYT

V: TRBV7-3
D: NA
CDR3: ASSVTGNTGELF

V: TRBV9
D: TRBD2
CDR3: ASSVVGAGDTDTQY

V: TRBV3-1/TRBV3-2
D: NA
CDR3: ASSRDSSGNTIY

V: TRBV19
D: TRBD2
CDR3: ASTLRGGGRVYNEQF

V: TRBV5-1
D: NA
CDR3: ASTLEVGNTEAF

V: TRBV4-1
D: NA
CDR3: ASSQEGRGTGELF

V: TRBV28
D: NA
CDR3: ASNDNDNEKLF

V: TRBV24-1
D: TRBD1
CDR3: ATSDTGRGQGNQPQH

V: TRBV15
D: NA
CDR3: ATSLDSLAKNIQY

V: TRBV19
D: TRBD1
CDR3: ASRTTGVRGYT

V: TRBV10-2
D: NA
CDR3: ASSEQDSFGLQTNEKLF

V: TRBV5-1
D: TRBD1
CDR3: ASSLTGGNEKLF

V: TRBV5-4
D: TRBD2
CDR3: ASSPGGLAAYNEQF

V: TRBV18
D: NA
CDR3: ASSPGPGEAF

V: TRBV29-1
D: TRBD1
CDR3: SVARGQGEAF

V: TRBV6-5
D: NA
CDR3: ASSYGTRENTIY

V: TRBV5-5
D: NA
CDR3: ASSLPGIYEQY

V: TRBV6-2/TRBV6-3
D: TRBD2
CDR3: ASSLGLAGHTDTQY

V: TRBV5-5
D: TRBD1
CDR3: ASSAQGTTEAF

V: TRBV19
D: NA
CDR3: ASSIDRATDTQY

V: TRBV19
D: NA
CDR3: ASSIFGAYEQY

V: TRBV11-3
D: NA
CDR3: ASSYNEESGNSPLH

V: TRBV12-3/TRBV12-4
D: NA
CDR3: ASSAGTHNEQF

V: TRBV7-9
D: NA
CDR3: ASSLGGLRQPQH

V: TRBV30
D: NA
CDR3: AWSVLGGGQPQH

V: TRBV10-3
D: TRBD1
CDR3: AISESEQGVTEAF

V: TRBV5-4
D: NA
CDR3: ASSLTGFTAGYT

V: TRBV19
D: TRBD2
CDR3: ASGGLDRNTGELF

V: TRBV5-1
D: TRBD2
CDR3: ASSPGTSGSPYNEQF

V: TRBV7-9
D: NA
CDR3: ASTKLAYNEQF

V: TRBV23-1
D: TRBD1
CDR3: ASPRGRGRRVSTGELF

V: TRBV7-9
D: NA
CDR3: ASSLDGAGPEKLF

V: TRBV11-2
D: NA
CDR3: ASSPPSSRNEQF

V: TRBV4-2
D: TRBD2
CDR3: ASSQESLAGGLGSYEQY

V: TRBV28
D: NA
CDR3: ASSSLTDTQY

V: TRBV19
D: NA
CDR3: ASSQGLAYEQY

V: TRBV28
D: NA
CDR3: ASGGGSNKDTEAF

V: TRBV2
D: TRBD1
CDR3: ARILQGKFMNTEAF

V: TRBV5-4
D: TRBD1
CDR3: ASSSRDRGQGNTIY

V: TRBV3-1/TRBV3-2
D: TRBD1
CDR3: ASSHYRGQGSTEAF

V: TRBV28
D: TRBD2
CDR3: ASSSGLAGTPYEQY

V: TRBV6-4
D: NA
CDR3: ASGGGGSNTEAF

V: TRBV9
D: NA
CDR3: ASSPGQTYYGYT

V: TRBV19
D: NA
CDR3: ASSIVKGEGNQPQH

V: TRBV12-3/TRBV12-4
D: NA
CDR3: ASSLDAGAPLH

V: TRBV18
D: NA
CDR3: ASSRDQGGGNTIY

V: TRBV29-1
D: NA
CDR3: SVVVGKGEKLF

V: TRBV11-2
D: NA
CDR3: ASSTGLQETQY

V: TRBV19
D: NA
CDR3: ASSDIYGNQPQH

V: TRBV19
D: NA
CDR3: ASSISVYYGYT

V: TRBV9
D: NA
CDR3: ASSVATTSNYGYT